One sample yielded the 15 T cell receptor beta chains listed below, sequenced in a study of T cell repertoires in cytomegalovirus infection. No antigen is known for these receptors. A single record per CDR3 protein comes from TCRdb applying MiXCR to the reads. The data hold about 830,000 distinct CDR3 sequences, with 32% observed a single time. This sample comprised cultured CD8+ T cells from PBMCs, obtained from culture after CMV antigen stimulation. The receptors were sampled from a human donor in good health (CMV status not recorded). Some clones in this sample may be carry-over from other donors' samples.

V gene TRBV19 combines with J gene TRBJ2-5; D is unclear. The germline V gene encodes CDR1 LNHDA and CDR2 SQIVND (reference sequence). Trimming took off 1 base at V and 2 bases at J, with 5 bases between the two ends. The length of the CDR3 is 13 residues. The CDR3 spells CASSIASQETQYF. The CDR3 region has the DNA TGTGCCAGTAGTATAGCCAGTCAAGAGACCCAGTACTTC. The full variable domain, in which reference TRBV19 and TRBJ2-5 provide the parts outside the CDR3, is DGGITQSPKYLFRKEGQNVTLSCEQNLNHDAMYWYRQDPGQGLRLIYYSQIVNDFQKGDIAEGYSVSREKKESFPLTVTSAQKNPTAFYLCASSIASQETQYFGPGTRLLVL.

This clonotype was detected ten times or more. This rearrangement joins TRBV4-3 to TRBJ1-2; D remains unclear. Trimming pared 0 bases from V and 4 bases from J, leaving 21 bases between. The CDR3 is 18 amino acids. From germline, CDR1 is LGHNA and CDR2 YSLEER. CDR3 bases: TGCGCCAGCAGCCAAGATGTTTTTAGAAAAAACCCACTCTATGGCTACACCTTC. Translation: CASSQDVFRKNPLYGYTF.

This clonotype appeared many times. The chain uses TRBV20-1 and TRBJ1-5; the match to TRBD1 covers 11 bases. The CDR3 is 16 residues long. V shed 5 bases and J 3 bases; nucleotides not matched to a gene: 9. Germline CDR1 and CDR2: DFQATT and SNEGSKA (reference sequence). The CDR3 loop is CSAEKWGQGDNQPQHF. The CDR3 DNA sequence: TGCAGTGCTGAGAAGTGGGGACAGGGGGACAATCAGCCCCAGCATTTT.

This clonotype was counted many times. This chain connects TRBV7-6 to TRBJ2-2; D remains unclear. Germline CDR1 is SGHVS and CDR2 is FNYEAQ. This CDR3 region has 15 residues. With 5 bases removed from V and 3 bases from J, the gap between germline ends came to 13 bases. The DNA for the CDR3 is TGTGCCAGCAGCCCCGCCTTCGGGTACACCGGGGAGCTGTTTTTT. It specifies CASSPAFGYTGELFF.

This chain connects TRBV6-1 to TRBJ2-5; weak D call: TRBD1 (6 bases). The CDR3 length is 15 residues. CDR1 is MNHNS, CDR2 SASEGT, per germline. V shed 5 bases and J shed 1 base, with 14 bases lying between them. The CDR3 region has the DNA TGTGCCAGCAGTCATCCCTGGGACACCCAAGAGACCCAGTACTTC. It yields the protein CASSHPWDTQETQYF.

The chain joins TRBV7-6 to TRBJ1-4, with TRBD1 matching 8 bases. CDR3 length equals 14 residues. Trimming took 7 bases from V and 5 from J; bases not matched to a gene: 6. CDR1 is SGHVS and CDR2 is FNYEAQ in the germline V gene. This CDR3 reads CASTSGQENEKLFF. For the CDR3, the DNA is TGTGCCAGCACCTCGGGACAGGAGAATGAAAAACTGTTTTTT.

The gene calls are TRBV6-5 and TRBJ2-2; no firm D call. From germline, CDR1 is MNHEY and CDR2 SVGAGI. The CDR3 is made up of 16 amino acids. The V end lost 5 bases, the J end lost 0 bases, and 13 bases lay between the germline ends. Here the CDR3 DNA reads TGTGCCAGCAGTAACGTATGGGATTCGAACACCGGGGAGCTGTTTTTT. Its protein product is CASSNVWDSNTGELFF.

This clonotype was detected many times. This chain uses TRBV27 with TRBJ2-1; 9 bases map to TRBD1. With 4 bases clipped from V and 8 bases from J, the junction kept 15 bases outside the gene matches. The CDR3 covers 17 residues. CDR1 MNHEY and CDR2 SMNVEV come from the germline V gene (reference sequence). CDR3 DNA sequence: TGTGCCAGCAGTTCCCTTGGGGGACAGGGTGATTGGGATGAGCAGTTCTTC. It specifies CASSSLGGQGDWDEQFF.

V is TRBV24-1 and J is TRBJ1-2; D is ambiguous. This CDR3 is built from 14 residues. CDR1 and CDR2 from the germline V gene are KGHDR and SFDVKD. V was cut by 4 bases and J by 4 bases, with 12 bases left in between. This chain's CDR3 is CATSDSSSSYGYTF. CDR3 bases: TGTGCCACCAGTGACTCATCCAGTAGCTATGGCTACACCTTC.

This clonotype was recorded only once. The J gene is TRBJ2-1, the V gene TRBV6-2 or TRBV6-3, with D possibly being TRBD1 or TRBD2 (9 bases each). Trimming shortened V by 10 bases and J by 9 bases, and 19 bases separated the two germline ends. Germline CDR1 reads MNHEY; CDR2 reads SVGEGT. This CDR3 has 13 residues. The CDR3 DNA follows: TGTGCCACCACAGGGGGCGGGGGGGGTGAGCAGTTCTTC. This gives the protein CATTGGGGGEQFF.

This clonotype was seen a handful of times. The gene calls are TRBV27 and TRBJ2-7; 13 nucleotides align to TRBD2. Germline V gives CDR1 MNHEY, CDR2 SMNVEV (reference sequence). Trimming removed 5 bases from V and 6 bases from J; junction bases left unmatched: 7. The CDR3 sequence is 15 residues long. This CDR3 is CASSQTSGGAFEQYV. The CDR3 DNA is TGTGCCAGCAGTCAAACTAGCGGGGGGGCATTCGAGCAGTACGTC.

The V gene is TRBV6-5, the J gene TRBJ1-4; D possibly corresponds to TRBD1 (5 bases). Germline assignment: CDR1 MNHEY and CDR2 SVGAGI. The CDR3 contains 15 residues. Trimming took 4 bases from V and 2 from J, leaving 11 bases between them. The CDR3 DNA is TGTGCCAGCAGTTCCCCAGGGCCCACTAATGAAAAACTGTTTTTT. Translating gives CASSSPGPTNEKLFF.

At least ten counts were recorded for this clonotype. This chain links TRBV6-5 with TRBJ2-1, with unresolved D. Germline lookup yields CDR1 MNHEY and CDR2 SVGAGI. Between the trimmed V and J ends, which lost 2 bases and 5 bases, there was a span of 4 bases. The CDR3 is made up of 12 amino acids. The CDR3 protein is CASSYPDNEQFF. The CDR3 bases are TGTGCCAGCAGTTACCCTGACAATGAGCAGTTCTTC.

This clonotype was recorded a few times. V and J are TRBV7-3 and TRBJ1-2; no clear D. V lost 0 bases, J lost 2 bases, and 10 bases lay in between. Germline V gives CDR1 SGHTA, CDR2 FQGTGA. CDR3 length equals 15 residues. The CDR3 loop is CASSLTRRTNYGYTF. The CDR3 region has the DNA TGTGCCAGCAGCTTAACGAGGCGCACGAACTATGGCTACACCTTC.

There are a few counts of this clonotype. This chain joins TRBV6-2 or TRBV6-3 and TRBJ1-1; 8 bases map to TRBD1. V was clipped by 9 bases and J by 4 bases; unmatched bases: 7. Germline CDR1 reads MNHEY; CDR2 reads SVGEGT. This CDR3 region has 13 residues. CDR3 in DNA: TGTGCCAGTTGGACAGGGTTAGGCACTGAAGCTTTCTTT. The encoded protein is CASWTGLGTEAFF.